The 6 T cell receptor beta chains below all came from one sample that was sequenced in a study of blood T cells in healthy people across ages. Combining a sample-barcoded 5' primer with a J-beta primer mix, a second PCR ran for about 7 to 11 cycles. One entry per CDR3 protein, called by TCRdb with MiXCR from the 5' RACE reads. The table includes hundreds of thousands of distinct CDR3 sequences, about 32% detected once. The sequenced sample was blood. The receptor set was obtained from a woman at least 80 years old in good health.

This clonotype was detected many times. This rearrangement joins TRBV7-2 to TRBJ2-5, with TRBD2 identical over 9 bases. The CDR3 covers 15 residues. Germline values: CDR1 SGHTA, CDR2 FQGNSA. The V and J ends lost 3 bases and 4 bases, in that order; junction bases with no gene match: 6. CDR3: CASSLGRGGVETQYF. In DNA form, the CDR3 reads TGTGCCAGCAGCTTGGGGCGGGGGGGGGTAGAGACCCAGTACTTC. The full variable domain, in which reference TRBV7-2 and TRBJ2-5 provide the parts outside the CDR3, is GAGVSQSPSNKVTEKGKDVELRCDPISGHTALYWYRQSLGQGLEFLIYFQGNSAPDKSGLPSDRFSAERTGGSVSTLTIQRTQQEDSAVYLCASSLGRGGVETQYFGPGTRLLVL.

This sequence joins TRBV10-2 and TRBJ2-1; no clear D gene. The CDR3 has 11 amino acids. V lost 5 bases and J 9 bases, leaving 8 bases between the germline ends. In germline, CDR1 is WSHSY, CDR2 SAAADI. The CDR3 loop reads CASSRASEQFF. The CDR3 region has the DNA TGCGCCAGCAGTAGAGCCAGTGAGCAGTTCTTC.

This clonotype was observed a few times. Given a much more abundant clone one base away, this may be a read error. Here the CDR3 DNA reads TGTGCCAGCAGGCAGGGGCTCTCCACCGAGCAGTACTTC. This translates into CASRQGLSTEQYF. The V and J genes are TRBV6-5 and TRBJ2-7; the D gene is possibly TRBD1 (6 bases). Germline V CDR1 and CDR2: MNHEY, SVGAGI. The CDR3 contains 13 residues. Deletions cut 6 bases from V and 6 bases from J, with 15 bases between.

In its sample, this clonotype was seen many times. The chain links TRBV3-1 to TRBJ2-1; the D gene is possibly TRBD2 (6 bases). V was cut by 4 bases and J by 6 bases, with 10 bases left in between. CDR3 length: 13 amino acids. In germline, CDR1 is LGHDT, CDR2 YNNKEL (reference sequence). The CDR3 protein is CASSPGVLNEQFF. CDR3 DNA: TGTGCCAGCAGCCCGGGAGTTCTCAATGAGCAGTTCTTC.

This chain uses TRBV7-2 with TRBJ2-5, with D perhaps TRBD1 (5 bases). The end of the DNA aligns better with TRBJ2-7, so the J call may be wrong. CDR1 and CDR2 from the germline V gene are SGHTA and FQGNSA. CDR3 length: 15 amino acids. As DNA, the CDR3 is TGTGCCAGCAGCCATATCGAGCGCCCAGGGCACGAGCAGTACTTC. It encodes CASSHIERPGHEQYF.

This chain connects TRBV7-2 to TRBJ2-2; D is possibly TRBD2 (6 bases). CDR1 is SGHTA and CDR2 is FQGNSA in the germline V gene. V lost 2 bases, J lost 6 bases, and 13 bases lay in between. The CDR3 is 15 amino acids. In nucleotides, the CDR3 is TGTGCCAGCAGCTTACGGCTAGCGATGGCCGGGGAGCTGTTTTTT. It is translated as CASSLRLAMAGELFF. Together with reference TRBV7-2 and TRBJ2-2, the CDR3 gives the full variable domain: GAGVSQSPSNKVTEKGKDVELRCDPISGHTALYWYRQSLGQGLEFLIYFQGNSAPDKSGLPSDRFSAERTGGSVSTLTIQRTQQEDSAVYLCASSLRLAMAGELFFGEGSRLTVL.